This TCR beta chain comes out of a study of post-analysis software for immune sequencing data. Findings and limits, study-wide: Roughly five TRBV segments appeared more often in patients than in controls, and TRBV5-6, TRBV5-1 and TRBV20-1 were among these.

Comment on this clonotype: What it binds is unknown.

Deletions cut 0 bases from V and 0 bases from J, with 6 bases between. CDR1 and CDR2 from the germline V gene are MGHRA and YSYEKL. The CDR3 contains 14 residues. The library was made from cDNA and included unique molecular identifiers. Each CDR3 protein is one row after TCRdb ran MiXCR on the PCR reads. The sample carries roughly 570,000 distinct CDR3 sequences, about a third recorded once. The sequence came from a girl aged 2-17 years with multiple sclerosis. The sequenced material came from blood. The rearrangement links TRBV4-1 to TRBJ2-7; D remains unclear. The CDR3: CASSQEGFSYEQYF. CDR3 DNA sequence: TGCGCCAGCAGCCAAGAGGGCTTCTCCTACGAGCAGTACTTC.